This paragraph covers one TCR beta chain sequence. Its antigen is currently not known. Per-base quality was not reported, and no clone a single base away is much larger than it. The TCR beta CDR3 regions were amplified from RNA transcripts. A first-round RT-PCR of the TCR CDR3 used the HTBI primer set with the Qiagen OneStep RT-PCR kit. A second multiplex PCR round built the libraries, followed by size selection and purification. The libraries were sequenced on an Illumina HiSeq2000 using paired-end 100 bp reads. Processing in the source paper ran as follows. Raw data were processed with SOAPnuke, discarding reads with adapters, uncalled bases, mean Phred below 15, or no exact constant-primer or identifier match. High-quality paired reads were merged with COPE v1.2.5, and unique nucleotide sequences were defined as clonotypes. Clonotypes were aligned to IMGT TRBV, TRBD and TRBJ reference segments using MiTCR v1.1. Only V-J combinations with frequency above 0.0001, covering approximately 99% of repertoires, were analysed. The TCS score was defined as F50 (clonal expansion) divided by E x V (chaos), with BLOSUM62-based TCRdist calculated between CDR3 peptides within each V-J. Welch's t-statistics and random forest reduced around 520 V-J features to 13, which were used in a naive Bayes classifier (R e1071). TCRdb's own reprocessing of the public reads used fastp at Q25 and MiXCR and kept productive beta chains. Rows merge per CDR3 protein into single entries with the most common DNA and genes. The V and J calls shown here were made by TCRdb, not taken from the authors' results. For this sample there are a few hundred thousand distinct CDR3 sequences; 15% to 20% appear just once. Clones ranked in the top ten supply around two fifths of the sample.

The source of the sample is a study of T cells in Graves' hyperthyroidism and ophthalmopathy (dated by TCRdb to 2018 to 2020). About the full investigation: Peripheral blood samples were taken at initial diagnosis, before any treatment was given. To identify TCR V-J signatures that set the groups apart, the researchers used a discovery cohort of more than 95 patients, made up of 43 with Graves' ophthalmopathy and 57 with stable Graves' hyperthyroidism. Prospective prediction of ophthalmopathy was tested in an independent validation cohort of 18 hyperthyroidism patients and approximately 17 patients who later progressed to ophthalmopathy. For training and testing, the approximately 92 patients in the discovery cohort were randomly divided in a 7:3 ratio. Thyroid tissue and blood T-cell repertoires from over 5 Graves' hyperthyroidism patients were also compared in the study. Following sampling, methimazole starting at 30 mg daily was given to hyperthyroidism patients, and high-dose intravenous methylprednisolone was given to ophthalmopathy patients. TCR Vbeta CDR3 sequencing of 140 or so peripheral blood samples (about 45 ophthalmopathy, 70 to 85 hyperthyroidism and some 17 progressor patients) is reported in the paper.

Overall study outcomes, separate from this receptor: Most expanded thyroid clonotypes (frequency above 0.001) were also found in blood, which suggests that blood repertoires may mirror thyroid immune responses. During validation, the model predicted progression to ophthalmopathy a median of approximately 6 months ahead of onset, with around 71% sensitivity and roughly 75% specificity. A model built on a 13 V-J signature distinguished ophthalmopathy from stable hyperthyroidism, reaching 87.88% sensitivity and about 81% specificity in cross-validation and 80%/75% in testing. Sample size was not statistically predetermined, and blinding of investigators to group allocation was not performed.

A distance of 14 bases separates the germline ends of V and J, which lose 8 bases and 6 bases respectively. The CDR3, cysteine through phenylalanine, is 12 amino acids long. The read is trimmed to its CDR3 DNA, 36 bases read in frame from base 1. CDR1 MNHNS and CDR2 SASEGT were looked up in the germline V gene. Ophthalmopathy patients had moderately to severely active disease, with a Clinical Activity Score of 3 or more, a NOSPECS grade of 4 or more, and a disease duration of less than 3 months. Exclusion was applied to patients with uncontrolled infections, other autoimmune diseases, pregnancy or lactation. Diagnoses were based on clinical symptoms, serum thyroxine and TRAb, thyroid ultrasound and orbital computed tomography. PBMCs were separated from under 12 ml of fresh peripheral blood using Ficoll-Paque density gradient centrifugation. Total RNA was extracted using Trizol reagent, and RNA quality was assessed on an Agilent 2100 Bioanalyzer.

Sequenced sample: blood. This TCR came from a man younger than 35 with Graves' ophthalmopathy. The chain joins TRBV6-1 to TRBJ2-7; the D segment could be TRBD2, given 5 matching bases. The encoded CDR3 is CASSPGGGEQYF. The DNA sequence is as follows: TGTGCCAGCTCTCCCGGCGGAGGCGAGCAGTACTTC.